The next 6 T cell receptor beta chains were all read from a single sample in a study of cytomegalovirus exposure and HLA in healthy donors. Primers: 60 Vbeta forward and 13 Jbeta reverse. The repertoire was sequenced with immunoSEQ multiplex PCR; TCRdb's copy has only in-frame clones and lacks some. The sample contains approximately 72,000 clones, approximately 70% of which appear only once. Sequenced sample: PBMCs. Receptors were obtained from a man aged 40-49 years in good health and CMV-seropositive.

CDR3 sequence: CASARRGWVYEQYF. CDR3 nucleotide sequence: TGCGCCAGCGCCCGACGGGGTTGGGTCTACGAGCAGTACTTC. The J gene is TRBJ2-5, the V gene TRBV5-1; a possible D gene is TRBD2 (5 bases). The J call may not be correct, given that the DNA end is closer to TRBJ2-7. CDR3 size: 14 residues. Germline CDR1 reads SGHRS; CDR2 reads YFSETQ.

This chain uses TRBV6-5 with TRBJ2-2, with 7 bases aligning to TRBD2. The CDR3 runs 15 residues. J was trimmed by 3 bases and V by 6 bases; bases with no gene match: 7. Germline CDR1 reads MNHEY; CDR2 reads SVGAGI. The CDR3 is CASSRDYYYTGELFF. CDR3 DNA sequence: TGTGCCAGCAGCCGGGACTACTACTACACCGGGGAGCTGTTTTTT.

In its sample, this clone was seen a few times. The CDR3 protein is CASSLDLGSTEAFF. The CDR3 nucleotides are TGTGCCAGCAGCTTAGATTTGGGGAGCACTGAAGCTTTCTTT. This chain uses TRBV11-3 with TRBJ1-1; unclear D gene. The CDR3 length is 14 residues. Between the trimmed V and J ends, which lost 0 bases and 4 bases, there was a span of 9 bases. In germline, CDR1 is SGHNT, CDR2 YENEEA.

The rearrangement uses TRBV29-1 and TRBJ2-3; 10 nucleotides align to TRBD2. V lost 6 bases and J lost 1; bases outside the gene matches: 4. From germline, CDR1 is SQVTM and CDR2 ANQGSEA. The CDR3 has 14 residues. CDR3 sequence reads: CSVPSGGRTDTQYF. In DNA, the CDR3 is TGCAGCGTCCCTAGCGGGGGACGCACAGATACGCAGTATTTT.

J is TRBJ1-2 and V is TRBV6-4, with 7 bases that match TRBD1. V was clipped by 3 bases and J by 8 bases; unmatched bases: 9. CDR3 size: 14 residues. CDR1 is MRHNA and CDR2 is SNTAGT in the germline V gene. The CDR3 protein is CASSEGTDLGGYTF. The CDR3 nucleotides read TGTGCCAGCAGTGAAGGGACAGATTTGGGAGGCTACACCTTC.

The chain employs TRBV19 and TRBJ1-3; no clear D gene. CDR1 LNHDA and CDR2 SQIVND come from the germline V gene (reference sequence). This CDR3 is 13 amino acids long. Trimming pared 0 bases from V and 4 bases from J, leaving 4 bases between. The DNA for the CDR3 is TGTGCCAGTAGTATAGAACAAGGAAACACCATATATTTT. This sequence encodes CASSIEQGNTIYF. Full variable domain (rest looked up from reference TRBV19 and TRBJ1-3): DGGITQSPKYLFRKEGQNVTLSCEQNLNHDAMYWYRQDPGQGLRLIYYSQIVNDFQKGDIAEGYSVSREKKESFPLTVTSAQKNPTAFYLCASSIEQGNTIYFGEGSWLTVV.